These T cell receptor beta chains were read from a single sample in a study of T cell responses to AZD1222 COVID-19 vaccine. Sequencing used immunoSEQ multiplex PCR; TCRdb keeps in-frame clones, though not all of them. This table holds roughly 130,000 clones, 80% to 90% found once. Here the sequenced sample was peripheral blood, taken on day 0 of AZD1222 vaccination. The origin of the receptors is an adult in good health. Each CDR3 is given with its conserved first and last residue.

j_gene,len,v_gene,CDR3aa
TRBJ1-1,12,TRBV29-1,CSVEVQGTEAFF
TRBJ2-7,16,TRBV5-1,CASSLWIGADPYEQYF
TRBJ1-2,17,TRBV28,CASRSGGGRNIGYGYTF
TRBJ1-6,12,TRBV19,CASWQGGSPLHF
TRBJ1-1,13,TRBV2,CASRKDRVTEAFF
TRBJ2-5,16,TRBV19,CASSPWRVGFQETQYF
TRBJ1-2,13,TRBV28,CASTKKTNYGYTF
TRBJ1-6,14,TRBV9,CASSVDGHNSPLHF
TRBJ2-7,12,TRBV5-6,CASSHEAYEQYF
TRBJ2-3,14,TRBV15,CATSLAGGSDTQYF
TRBJ1-5,17,TRBV5-5,CASSLNLPGQGNQPQHF
TRBJ2-5,15,TRBV7-3,CASSLMGTSEETQYF
TRBJ2-3,16,TRBV5-4,CASSFRQGEGGDTQYF
TRBJ1-2,13,TRBV28,CASRDLANYGYTF
TRBJ1-2,13,TRBV6-2/TRBV6-3,CASSLQGARGYTF
TRBJ2-3,14,TRBV19,CASSASRRTDTQYF
TRBJ2-3,14,TRBV5-1,CASSFALSRDTQYF
TRBJ2-7,14,TRBV19,CASSRGDGSYEQYF
TRBJ2-7,16,TRBV28,CASSQPLRTRYHEQYF
TRBJ1-5,12,TRBV6-5,CASSNLREPQHF
TRBJ2-7,13,TRBV5-5,CASSYWPGYEQYF
TRBJ2-7,14,TRBV5-4,CASSLATDSYEQYF
TRBJ1-1,13,TRBV30,CAWSVLRDTEAFF
TRBJ1-4,15,TRBV4-2,CASSHDPEQGEKLFF
TRBJ1-5,15,TRBV5-8,CASSLGRGRNQPQHF
TRBJ1-1,15,TRBV9,CASSGGGRGNTEAFF
TRBJ2-3,17,TRBV9,CASSVDVKGGGTDTQYF
TRBJ2-1,15,TRBV27,CASSLGQVTYNEQFF
TRBJ2-5,16,TRBV5-6,CASSLGVGREGETQYF
TRBJ1-1,13,TRBV2,CASSEDRGTEAFF
TRBJ1-5,16,TRBV6-1,CASSEGTQGRNQPQHF
TRBJ1-1,15,TRBV6-2/TRBV6-3,CASSHPVVTRTEAFF
TRBJ1-1,12,TRBV7-9,CASSLSDREAFF
TRBJ1-4,16,TRBV27,CASSSGGAGVYEKLFF
TRBJ2-5,14,TRBV5-1,CASSWGGPQETQYF
TRBJ1-5,16,TRBV2,CASRRERAQGNQPQHF